Shown below are 3 T cell receptor beta chains from a single sample sequenced in a study of radiotherapy plus CTLA-4 blockade in lung cancer. Profiled with immunoSEQ multiplex PCR; TCRdb holds only in-frame clones, not every one. The sample records roughly 25,000 clones, over 70% being singletons. Sequenced material: peripheral blood, taken from a patient treated with radiotherapy plus ipilimumab. The receptor set was obtained from a human donor with non-small cell lung cancer who had stable disease on radiotherapy plus ipilimumab.

This clone has more than one count but fewer than ten. The rearrangement uses TRBV11-3 and TRBJ2-1; D perhaps matches TRBD2 (5 bases). V shed 1 base and J shed 7 bases, with 11 bases lying between them. This CDR3 contains 14 residues. The V gene's germline CDR1 is SGHNT and CDR2 YENEEA. The CDR3 spells CASSLAGSENEQFF. CDR3 DNA sequence: TGTGCCAGCAGCTTAGCGGGATCGGAGAATGAGCAGTTCTTC.

The chain couples TRBV4-1 to TRBJ2-1; the D gene could be TRBD1 or TRBD2 (5 bases each). The CDR3 spans 18 residues. V was pared by 1 base and J by 9 bases, with 25 bases between. Germline CDR1 and CDR2: MGHRA and YSYEKL. The CDR3 region has the DNA TGCGCCAGCAGCCAAGTCTTTGGGGCCCAGGTGACCCGGGGTGAGCAGTTCTTC. Translation gives CASSQVFGAQVTRGEQFF.

V gene TRBV4-2 combines with J gene TRBJ1-1; 8 bases agree with TRBD1. V lost 4 bases and J lost 2; bases outside the gene matches: 6. The germline V gene encodes CDR1 LGHNA and CDR2 YNFKEQ. This CDR3 spans 15 amino acids. The CDR3, as DNA: TGTGCCAGCAGCCCTAGACAGGGGAAAAACACTGAAGCTTTCTTT. It codes for CASSPRQGKNTEAFF.